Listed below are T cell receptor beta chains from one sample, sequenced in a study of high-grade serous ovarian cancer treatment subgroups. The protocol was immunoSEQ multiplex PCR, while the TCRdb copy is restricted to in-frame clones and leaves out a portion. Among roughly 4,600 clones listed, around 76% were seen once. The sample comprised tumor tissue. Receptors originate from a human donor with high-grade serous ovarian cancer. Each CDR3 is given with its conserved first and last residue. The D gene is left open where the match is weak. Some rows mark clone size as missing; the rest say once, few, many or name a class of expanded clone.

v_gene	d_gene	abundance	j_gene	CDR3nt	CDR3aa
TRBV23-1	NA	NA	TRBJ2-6	TGCGCCAGCAGTTGGCACGCGCAACAAAGTCGGGCCAACGTCCTGACTTTC	CASSWHAQQSRANVLTF
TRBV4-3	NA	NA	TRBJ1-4	TGCGCCAGCAGCCAAGATCGGATGGCAACTAATGAAAAACTGTTTTTT	CASSQDRMATNEKLFF
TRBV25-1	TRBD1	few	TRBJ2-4	TGTGCCAGCAGTCCCGCGAACAGGGGGGTGGACATTCAGTACTTC	CASSPANRGVDIQYF
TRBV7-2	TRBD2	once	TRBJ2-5	TGTGCCAGCAGCCTAACGCGACTAGCGGGGGGTCATATGTACTTC	CASSLTRLAGGHMYF
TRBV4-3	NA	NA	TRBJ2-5	TGCGCCAGCAGCCAAGGTTCGGGAAACCAAGAGACCCAGTACTTC	CASSQGSGNQETQYF
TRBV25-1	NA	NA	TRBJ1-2	TGTGCCAGCAGTGGTGTTGGCTACACCTTC	CASSGVGYTF
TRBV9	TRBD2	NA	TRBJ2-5	TGTGCCAGCAGCGCTACTAGCGGGGGGGCCGGGGAGACCCAGTACTTC	CASSATSGGAGETQYF
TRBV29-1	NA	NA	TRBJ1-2	TGCAGCGTTGTTAAAGGGCATGGCTACACCTTC	CSVVKGHGYTF
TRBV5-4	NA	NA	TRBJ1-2	TGTGCCAGCAGCCCCGACAATAACTATGGCTACACCTTC	CASSPDNNYGYTF
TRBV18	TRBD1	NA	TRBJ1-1	TGTGCCAGCTCACCAAGTGGACAGGGGTCTGAAGCTTTCTTT	CASSPSGQGSEAFF
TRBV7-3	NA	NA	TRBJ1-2	TGTGCCAGCAGCTTACGCGATGGTTATGGCTACACCTTC	CASSLRDGYGYTF
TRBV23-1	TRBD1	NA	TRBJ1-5	TGCGCCAGCAGTCAACCGGACAGGGATCAGCCCCAGCATTTT	CASSQPDRDQPQHF